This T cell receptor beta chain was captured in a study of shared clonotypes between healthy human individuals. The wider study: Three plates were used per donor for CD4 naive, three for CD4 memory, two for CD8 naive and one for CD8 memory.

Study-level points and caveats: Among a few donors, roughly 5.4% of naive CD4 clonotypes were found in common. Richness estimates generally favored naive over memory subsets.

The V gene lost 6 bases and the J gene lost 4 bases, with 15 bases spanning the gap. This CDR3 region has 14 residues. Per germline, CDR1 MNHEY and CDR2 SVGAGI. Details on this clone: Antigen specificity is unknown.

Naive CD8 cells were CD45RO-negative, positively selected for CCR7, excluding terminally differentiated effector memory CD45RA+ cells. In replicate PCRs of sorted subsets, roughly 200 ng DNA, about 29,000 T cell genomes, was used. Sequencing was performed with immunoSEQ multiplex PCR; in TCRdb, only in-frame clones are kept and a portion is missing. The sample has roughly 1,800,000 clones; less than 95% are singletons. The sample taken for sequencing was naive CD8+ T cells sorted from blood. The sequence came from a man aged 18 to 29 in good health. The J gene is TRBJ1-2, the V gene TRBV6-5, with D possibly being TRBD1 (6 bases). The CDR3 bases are TGTGCCAGCAGGAACAGGGTCGAGGGCTATGGCTACACCTTC. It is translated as CASRNRVEGYGYTF.